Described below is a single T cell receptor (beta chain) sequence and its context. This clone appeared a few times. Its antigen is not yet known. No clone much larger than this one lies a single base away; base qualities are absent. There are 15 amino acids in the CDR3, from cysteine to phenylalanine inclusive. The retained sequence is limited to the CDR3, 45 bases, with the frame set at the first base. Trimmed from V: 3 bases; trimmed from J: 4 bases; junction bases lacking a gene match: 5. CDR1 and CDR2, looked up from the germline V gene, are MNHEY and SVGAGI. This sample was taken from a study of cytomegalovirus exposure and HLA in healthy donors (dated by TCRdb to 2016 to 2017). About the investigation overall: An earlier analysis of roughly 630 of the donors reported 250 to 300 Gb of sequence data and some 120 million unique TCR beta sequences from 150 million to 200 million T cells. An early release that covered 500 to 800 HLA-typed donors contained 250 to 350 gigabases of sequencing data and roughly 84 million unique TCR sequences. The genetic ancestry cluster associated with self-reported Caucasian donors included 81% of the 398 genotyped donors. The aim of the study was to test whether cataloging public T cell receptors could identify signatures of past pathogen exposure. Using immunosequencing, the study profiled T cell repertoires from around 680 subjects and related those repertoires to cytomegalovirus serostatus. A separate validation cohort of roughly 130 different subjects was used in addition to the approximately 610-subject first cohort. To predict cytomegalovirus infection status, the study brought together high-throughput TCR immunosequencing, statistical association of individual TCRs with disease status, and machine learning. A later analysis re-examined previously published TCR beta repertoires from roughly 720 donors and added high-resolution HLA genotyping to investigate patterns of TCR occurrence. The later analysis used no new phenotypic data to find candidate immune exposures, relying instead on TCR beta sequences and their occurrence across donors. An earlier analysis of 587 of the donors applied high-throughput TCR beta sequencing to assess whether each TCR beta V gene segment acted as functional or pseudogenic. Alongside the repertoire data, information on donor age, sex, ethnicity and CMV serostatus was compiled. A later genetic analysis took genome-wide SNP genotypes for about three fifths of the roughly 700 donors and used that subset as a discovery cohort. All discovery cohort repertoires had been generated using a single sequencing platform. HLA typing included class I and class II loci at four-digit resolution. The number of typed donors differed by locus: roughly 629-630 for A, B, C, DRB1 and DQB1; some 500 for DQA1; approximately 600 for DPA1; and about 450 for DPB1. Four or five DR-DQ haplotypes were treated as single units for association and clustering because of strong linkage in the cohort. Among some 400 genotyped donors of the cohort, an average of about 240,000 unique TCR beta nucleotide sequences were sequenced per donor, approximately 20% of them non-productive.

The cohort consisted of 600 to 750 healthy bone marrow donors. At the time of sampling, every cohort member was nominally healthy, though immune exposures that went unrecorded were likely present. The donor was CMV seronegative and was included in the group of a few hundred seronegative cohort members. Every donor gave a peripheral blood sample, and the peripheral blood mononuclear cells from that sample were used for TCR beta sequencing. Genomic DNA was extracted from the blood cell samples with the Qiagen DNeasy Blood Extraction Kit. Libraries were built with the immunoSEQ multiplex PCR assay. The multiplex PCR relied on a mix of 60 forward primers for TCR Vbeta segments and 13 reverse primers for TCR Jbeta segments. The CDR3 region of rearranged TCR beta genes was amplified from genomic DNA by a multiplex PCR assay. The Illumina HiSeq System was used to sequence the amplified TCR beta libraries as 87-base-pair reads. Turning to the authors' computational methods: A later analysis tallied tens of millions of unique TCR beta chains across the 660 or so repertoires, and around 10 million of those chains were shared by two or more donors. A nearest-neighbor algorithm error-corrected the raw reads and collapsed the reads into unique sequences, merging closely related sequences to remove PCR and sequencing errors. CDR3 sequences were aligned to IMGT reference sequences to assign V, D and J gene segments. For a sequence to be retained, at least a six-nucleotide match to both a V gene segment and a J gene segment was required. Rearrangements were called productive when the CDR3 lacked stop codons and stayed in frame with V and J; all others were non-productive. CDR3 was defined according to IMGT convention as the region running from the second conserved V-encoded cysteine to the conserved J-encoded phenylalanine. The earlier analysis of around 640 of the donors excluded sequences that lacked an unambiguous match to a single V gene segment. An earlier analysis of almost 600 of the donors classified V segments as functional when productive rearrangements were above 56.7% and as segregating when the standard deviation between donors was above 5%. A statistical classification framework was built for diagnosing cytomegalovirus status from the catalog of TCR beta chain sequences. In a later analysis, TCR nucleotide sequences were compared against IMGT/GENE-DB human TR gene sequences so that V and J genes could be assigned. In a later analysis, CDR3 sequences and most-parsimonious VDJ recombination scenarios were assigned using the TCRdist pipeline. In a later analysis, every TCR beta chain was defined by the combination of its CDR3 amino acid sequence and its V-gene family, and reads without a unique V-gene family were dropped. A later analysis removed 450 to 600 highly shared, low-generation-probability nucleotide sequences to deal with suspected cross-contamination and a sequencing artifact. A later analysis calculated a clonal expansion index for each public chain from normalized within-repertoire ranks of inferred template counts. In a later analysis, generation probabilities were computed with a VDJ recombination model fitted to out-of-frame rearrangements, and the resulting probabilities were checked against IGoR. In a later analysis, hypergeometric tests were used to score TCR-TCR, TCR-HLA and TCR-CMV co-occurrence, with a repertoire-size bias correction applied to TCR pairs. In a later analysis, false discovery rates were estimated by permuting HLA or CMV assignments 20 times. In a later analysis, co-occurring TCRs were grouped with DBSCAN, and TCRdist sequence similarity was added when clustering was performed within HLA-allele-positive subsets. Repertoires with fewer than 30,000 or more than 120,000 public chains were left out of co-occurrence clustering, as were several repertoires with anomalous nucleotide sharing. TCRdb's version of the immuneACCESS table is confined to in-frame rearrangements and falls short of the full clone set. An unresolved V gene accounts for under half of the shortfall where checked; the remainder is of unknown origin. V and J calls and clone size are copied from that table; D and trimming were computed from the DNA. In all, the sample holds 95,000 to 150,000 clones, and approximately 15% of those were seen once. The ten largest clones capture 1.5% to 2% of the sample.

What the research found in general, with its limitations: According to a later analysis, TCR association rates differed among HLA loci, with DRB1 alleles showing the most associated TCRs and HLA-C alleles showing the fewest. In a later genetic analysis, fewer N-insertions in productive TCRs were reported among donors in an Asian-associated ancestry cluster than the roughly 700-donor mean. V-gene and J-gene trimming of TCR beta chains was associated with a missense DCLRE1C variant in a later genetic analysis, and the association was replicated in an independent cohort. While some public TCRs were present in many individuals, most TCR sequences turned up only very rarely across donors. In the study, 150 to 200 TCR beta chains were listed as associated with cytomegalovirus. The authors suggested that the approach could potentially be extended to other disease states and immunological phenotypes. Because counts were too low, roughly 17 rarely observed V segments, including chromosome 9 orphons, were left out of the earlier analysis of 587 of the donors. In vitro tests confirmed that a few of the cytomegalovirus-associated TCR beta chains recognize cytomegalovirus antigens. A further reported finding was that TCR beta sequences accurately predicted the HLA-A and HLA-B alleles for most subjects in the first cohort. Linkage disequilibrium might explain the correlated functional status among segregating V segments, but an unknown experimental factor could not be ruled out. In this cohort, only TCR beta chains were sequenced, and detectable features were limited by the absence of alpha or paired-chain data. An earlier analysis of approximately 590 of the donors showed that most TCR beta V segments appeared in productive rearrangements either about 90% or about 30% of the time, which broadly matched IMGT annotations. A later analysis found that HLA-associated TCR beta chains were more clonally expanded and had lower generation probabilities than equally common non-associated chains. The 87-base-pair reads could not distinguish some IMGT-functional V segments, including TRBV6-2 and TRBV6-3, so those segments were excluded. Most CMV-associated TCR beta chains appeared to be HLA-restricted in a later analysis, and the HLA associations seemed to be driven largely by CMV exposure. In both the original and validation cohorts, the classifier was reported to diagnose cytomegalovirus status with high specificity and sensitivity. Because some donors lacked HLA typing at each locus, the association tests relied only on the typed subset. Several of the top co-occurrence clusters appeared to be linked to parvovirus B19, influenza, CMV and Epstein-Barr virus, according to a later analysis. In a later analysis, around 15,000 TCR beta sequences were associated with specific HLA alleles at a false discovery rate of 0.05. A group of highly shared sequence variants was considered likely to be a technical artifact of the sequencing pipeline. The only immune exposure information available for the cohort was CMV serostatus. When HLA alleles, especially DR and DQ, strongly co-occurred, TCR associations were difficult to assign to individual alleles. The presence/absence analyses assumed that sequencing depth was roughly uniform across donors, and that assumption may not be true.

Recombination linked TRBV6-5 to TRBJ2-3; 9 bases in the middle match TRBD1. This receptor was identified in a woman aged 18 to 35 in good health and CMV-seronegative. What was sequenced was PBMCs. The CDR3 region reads CASSYVQGAADTQYF. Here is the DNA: TGTGCCAGCAGTTATGTACAGGGGGCCGCAGATACGCAGTATTTT.